This T cell receptor (beta chain) came from a study of T cell repertoires in cytomegalovirus infection. Whole-study context: CMV infection together with matching HLA type was indicated by public TCR beta signatures.

One entry per CDR3 protein results from TCRdb running MiXCR on the reads. In the table there are roughly 640,000 distinct CDR3 sequences, approximately 25% of which are singletons. General study results and limits: Totalled public TCR beta family frequency picked out people who carried CMV plus the relevant HLA. Dominant in the ex vivo response were TCR beta clonotypes restricted by HLA-C and specific for CMV.

As concerns this clonotype: What it binds is unknown.

Between the trimmed V and J ends, which lost 3 bases and 9 bases, there was a span of 15 bases. CDR1 is SQVTM, CDR2 ANQGSEA, per germline. The CDR3 spans 13 residues. The source is a human donor in good health (CMV status not recorded). Some clones in this sample may be carry-over from other donors' samples. This rearrangement joins TRBV29-1 to TRBJ2-1; TRBD2 might be the D (6 bases). Sequenced sample: CD8+ T cells from PBMCs. CDR3 region: CSVDGGKWSEQFF. CDR3 in DNA: TGCAGCGTTGATGGAGGGAAGTGGAGTGAGCAGTTCTTC.